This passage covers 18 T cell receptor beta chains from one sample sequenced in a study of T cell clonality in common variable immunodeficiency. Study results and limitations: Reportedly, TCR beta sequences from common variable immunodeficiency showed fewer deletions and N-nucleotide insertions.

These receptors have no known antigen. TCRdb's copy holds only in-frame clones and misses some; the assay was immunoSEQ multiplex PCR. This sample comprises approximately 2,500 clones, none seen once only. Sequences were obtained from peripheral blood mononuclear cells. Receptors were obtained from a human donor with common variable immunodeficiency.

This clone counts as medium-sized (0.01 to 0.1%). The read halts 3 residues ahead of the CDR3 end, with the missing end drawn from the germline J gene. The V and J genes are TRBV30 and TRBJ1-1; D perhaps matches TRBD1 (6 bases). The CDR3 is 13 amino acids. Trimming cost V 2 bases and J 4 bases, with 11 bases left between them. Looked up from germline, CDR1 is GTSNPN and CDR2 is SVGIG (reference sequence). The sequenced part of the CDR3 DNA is TGTGCCTGGAGTAGGGGGGGGGCCACTGAA. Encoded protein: CAWSRGGATE. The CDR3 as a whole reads CAWSRGGATEAFF.

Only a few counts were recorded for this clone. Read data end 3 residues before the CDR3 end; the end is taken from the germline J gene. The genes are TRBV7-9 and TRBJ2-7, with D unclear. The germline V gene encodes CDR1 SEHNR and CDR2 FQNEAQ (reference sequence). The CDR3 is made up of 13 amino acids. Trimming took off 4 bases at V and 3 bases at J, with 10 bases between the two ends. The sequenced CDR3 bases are TGTGCCAGCAGCTCAGTGGCAGTCTACGAG. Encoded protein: CASSSVAVYE. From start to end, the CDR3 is CASSSVAVYEQYF.

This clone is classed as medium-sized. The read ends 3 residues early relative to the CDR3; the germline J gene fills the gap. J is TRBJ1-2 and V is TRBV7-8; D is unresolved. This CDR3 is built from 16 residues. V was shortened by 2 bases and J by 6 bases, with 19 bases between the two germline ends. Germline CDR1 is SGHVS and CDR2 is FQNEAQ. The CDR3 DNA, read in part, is TGTGCCAGCAGCTTAACCCGTGGCCGGGGAAGGAATGGC. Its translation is CASSLTRGRGRNG. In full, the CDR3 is CASSLTRGRGRNGYTF.

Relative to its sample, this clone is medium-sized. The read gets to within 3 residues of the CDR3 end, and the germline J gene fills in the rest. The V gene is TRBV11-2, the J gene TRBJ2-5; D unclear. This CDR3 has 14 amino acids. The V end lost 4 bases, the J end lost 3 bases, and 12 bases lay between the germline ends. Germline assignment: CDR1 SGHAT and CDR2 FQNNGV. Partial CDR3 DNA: TGTGCCAGCAGCTCATACCACACTAAAGAGACC. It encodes CASSSYHTKET. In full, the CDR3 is CASSSYHTKETQYF. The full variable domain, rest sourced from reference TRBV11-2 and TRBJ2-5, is EAGVAQSPRYKIIEKRQSVAFWCNPISGHATLYWYQQILGQGPKLLIQFQNNGVVDDSQLPKDRFSAERLKGVDSTLKIQPAKLEDSAVYLCASSSYHTKETQYFGPGTRLLVL.

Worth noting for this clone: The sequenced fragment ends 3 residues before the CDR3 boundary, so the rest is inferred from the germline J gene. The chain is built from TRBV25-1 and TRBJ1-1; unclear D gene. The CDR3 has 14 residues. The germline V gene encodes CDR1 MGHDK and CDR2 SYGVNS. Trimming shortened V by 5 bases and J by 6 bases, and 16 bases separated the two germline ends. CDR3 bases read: TGTGCCAGCAGTCGAGATGAGGTCAGCGCTGAA. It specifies CASSRDEVSAE. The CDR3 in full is CASSRDEVSAEAFF.

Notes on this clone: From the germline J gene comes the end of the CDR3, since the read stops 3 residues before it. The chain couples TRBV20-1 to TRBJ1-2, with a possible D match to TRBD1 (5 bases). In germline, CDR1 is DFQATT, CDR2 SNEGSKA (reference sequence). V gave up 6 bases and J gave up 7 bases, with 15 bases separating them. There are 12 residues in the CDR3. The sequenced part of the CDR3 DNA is TGCAGTGCCAGGACAAGGACCCGTGGC. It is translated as CSARTRTRG. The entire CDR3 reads CSARTRTRGYTF.

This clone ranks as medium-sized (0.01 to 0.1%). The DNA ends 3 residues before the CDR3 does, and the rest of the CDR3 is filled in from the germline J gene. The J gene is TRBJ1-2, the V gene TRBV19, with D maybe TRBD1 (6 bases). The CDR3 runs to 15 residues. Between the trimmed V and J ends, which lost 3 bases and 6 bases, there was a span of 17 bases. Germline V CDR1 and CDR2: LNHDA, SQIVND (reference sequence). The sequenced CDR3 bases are TGTGCCAGTAGTATTAATAAGGACAGAAGAAATGGC. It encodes CASSINKDRRNG. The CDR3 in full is CASSINKDRRNGYTF.

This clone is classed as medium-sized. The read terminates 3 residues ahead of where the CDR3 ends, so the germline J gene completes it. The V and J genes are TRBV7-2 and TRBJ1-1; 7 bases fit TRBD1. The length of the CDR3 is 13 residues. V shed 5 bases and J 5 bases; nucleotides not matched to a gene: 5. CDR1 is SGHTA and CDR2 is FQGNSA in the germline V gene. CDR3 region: CASSLDRSTEAFF. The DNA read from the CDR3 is TGTGCCAGCAGCCTGGACAGGTCTACTGAA.

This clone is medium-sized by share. The CDR3 DNA, read in part, is TGCGCCAGCAGCTGGGGGCCCCTCTCCTACAATGAG. Protein product: CASSWGPLSYNE. The CDR3 in its entirety is CASSWGPLSYNEQFF. The chain has TRBV5-1 and TRBJ2-1; tentative D call: TRBD1 (6 bases). The read ends 3 residues early relative to the CDR3; the germline J gene fills the gap. Trimming shortened V by 3 bases and J by 0 bases, and 10 bases separated the two germline ends. The CDR3 has 15 amino acids. CDR1 and CDR2 (germline): SGHRS, YFSETQ. Full variable domain (remainder filled in from reference TRBV5-1 and TRBJ2-1): KAGVTQTPRYLIKTRGQQVTLSCSPISGHRSVSWYQQTPGQGLQFLFEYFSETQRNKGNFPGRFSGRQFSNSRSEMNVSTLELGDSALYLCASSWGPLSYNEQFFGPGTRLTVL.

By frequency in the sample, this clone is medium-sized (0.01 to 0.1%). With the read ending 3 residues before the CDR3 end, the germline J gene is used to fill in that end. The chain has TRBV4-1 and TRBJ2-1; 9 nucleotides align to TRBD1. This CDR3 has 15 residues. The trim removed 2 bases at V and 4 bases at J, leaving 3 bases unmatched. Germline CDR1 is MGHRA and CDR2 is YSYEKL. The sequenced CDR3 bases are TGCGCCAGCAGCCAAAGACAGGGGGAATACAATGAG. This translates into CASSQRQGEYNE. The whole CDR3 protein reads CASSQRQGEYNEQFF.

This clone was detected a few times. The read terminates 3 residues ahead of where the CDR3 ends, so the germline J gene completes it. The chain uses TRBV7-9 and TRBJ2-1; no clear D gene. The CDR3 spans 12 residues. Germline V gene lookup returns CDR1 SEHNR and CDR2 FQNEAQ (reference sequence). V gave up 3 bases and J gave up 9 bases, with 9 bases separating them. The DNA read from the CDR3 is TGTGCCAGCAGCTTGTGGTCTATTGAG. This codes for CASSLWSIE. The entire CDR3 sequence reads CASSLWSIEQFF.

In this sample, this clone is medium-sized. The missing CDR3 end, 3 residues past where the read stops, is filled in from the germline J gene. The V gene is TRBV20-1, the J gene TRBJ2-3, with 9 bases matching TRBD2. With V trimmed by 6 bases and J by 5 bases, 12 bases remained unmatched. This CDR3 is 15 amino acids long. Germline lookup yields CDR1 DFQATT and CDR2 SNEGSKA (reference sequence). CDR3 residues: CSAIAASGVIDTQYF. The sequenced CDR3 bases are TGCAGTGCCATCGCGGCTAGCGGGGTTATAGATACG.

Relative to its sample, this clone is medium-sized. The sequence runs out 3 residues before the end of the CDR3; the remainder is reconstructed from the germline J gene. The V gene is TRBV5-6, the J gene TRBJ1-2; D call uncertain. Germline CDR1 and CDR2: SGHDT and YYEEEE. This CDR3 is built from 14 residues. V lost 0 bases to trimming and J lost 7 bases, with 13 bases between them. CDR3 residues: CASSLDAVVRGYTF. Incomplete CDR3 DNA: TGTGCCAGCAGCTTGGACGCGGTTGTACGTGGC.

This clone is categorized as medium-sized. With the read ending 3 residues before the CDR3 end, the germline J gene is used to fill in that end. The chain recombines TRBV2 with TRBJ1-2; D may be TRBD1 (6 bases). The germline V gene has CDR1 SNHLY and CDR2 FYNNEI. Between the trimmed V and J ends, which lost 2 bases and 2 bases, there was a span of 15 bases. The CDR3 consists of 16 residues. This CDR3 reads CASSEQQGWLNYGYTF. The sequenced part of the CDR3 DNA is TGTGCCAGCAGTGAACAACAGGGATGGTTGAACTATGGC.

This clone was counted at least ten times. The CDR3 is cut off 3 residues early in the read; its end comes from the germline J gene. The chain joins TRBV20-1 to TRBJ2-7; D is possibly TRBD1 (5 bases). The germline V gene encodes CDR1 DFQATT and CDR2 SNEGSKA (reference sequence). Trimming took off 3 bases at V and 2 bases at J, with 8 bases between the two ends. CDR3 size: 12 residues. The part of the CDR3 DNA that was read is TGCAGTGCTAGCCCACAGGCCTACGAG. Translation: CSASPQAYE. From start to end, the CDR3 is CSASPQAYEQYF.

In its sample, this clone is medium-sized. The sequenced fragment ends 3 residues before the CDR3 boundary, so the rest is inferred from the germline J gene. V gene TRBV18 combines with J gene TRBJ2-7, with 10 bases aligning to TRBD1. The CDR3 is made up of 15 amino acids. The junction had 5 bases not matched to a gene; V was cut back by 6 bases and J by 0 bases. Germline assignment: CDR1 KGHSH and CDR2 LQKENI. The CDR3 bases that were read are TGTGCCAGCTCCCCGGGACAGGGGATCTCCTACGAG. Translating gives CASSPGQGISYE. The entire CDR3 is CASSPGQGISYEQYF.

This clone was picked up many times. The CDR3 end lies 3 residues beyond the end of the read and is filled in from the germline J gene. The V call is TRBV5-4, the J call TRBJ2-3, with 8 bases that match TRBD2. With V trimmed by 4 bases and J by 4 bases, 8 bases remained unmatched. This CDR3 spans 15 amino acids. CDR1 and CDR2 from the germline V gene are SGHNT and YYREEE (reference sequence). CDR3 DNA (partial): TGTGCCAGCAGCCAGGGACTAGTGGTGGCAGATACG. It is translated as CASSQGLVVADT. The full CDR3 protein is CASSQGLVVADTQYF.

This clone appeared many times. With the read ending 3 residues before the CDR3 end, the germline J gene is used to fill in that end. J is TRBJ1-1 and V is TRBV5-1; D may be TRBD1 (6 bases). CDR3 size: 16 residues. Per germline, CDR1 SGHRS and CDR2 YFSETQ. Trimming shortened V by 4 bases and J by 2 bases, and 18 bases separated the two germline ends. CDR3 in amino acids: CASSPRGGVGNTEAFF. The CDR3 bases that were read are TGCGCCAGCAGCCCAAGGGGGGGGGTTGGAAACACTGAA.